Detailed here is one T cell receptor (beta chain). The data are from a study of cytomegalovirus exposure and HLA in healthy donors. It was with 60 Vbeta and 13 Jbeta primers that the PCR ran. Profiling relied on immunoSEQ multiplex PCR, and the TCRdb table lists in-frame clones only, not all of them. This sample carries fewer than 250,000 clones, around 79% of them seen once, and the ten largest clones take 1.5% to 2%. V was pared by 4 bases and J by 4 bases, with 8 bases between. This CDR3 has 11 residues. Germline V gene lookup returns CDR1 GTSNPN and CDR2 SVGIG (reference sequence). This sequence originates from a male donor in good health and CMV-seronegative. The chain combines TRBV30 with TRBJ2-7, with D possibly TRBD1 on 7 matching bases. Sample: PBMCs. CDR3 coding DNA: TGTGCCTGGACAGGGGGGTACGAGCAGTACTTC. This sequence encodes CAWTGGYEQYF.